The entry below describes one TCR beta chain. The target antigen is unknown. Deep-level assay runs were performed. Some clones are missing from TCRdb's copy, which holds only in-frame ones; the method was immunoSEQ multiplex PCR. The sample lists a few million clones; around 93% were seen once. This specimen comes from a study of shared clonotypes between healthy human individuals. Study summary: CD8 memory received one plate per donor, CD8 naive two, CD4 memory three and CD4 naive three. Study-level points and caveats: Larger estimated richness was generally seen in naive subsets than in memory subsets.

The clonotype comes from a man younger than 35 in good health. Some clones in this sample may be carry-over from other donors' samples. The sequenced material came from naive CD4+ T cells from PBMCs. Subset in this sample: CD45RA+ positively selected.

CDR3 sequence (DNA): TGTGCCACCAGCAGCAGCGGGGTCGGGGCCAACGTCCTGACTTTC. It is translated as CATSSSGVGANVLTF. The genes are TRBV15 and TRBJ2-6, with TRBD2 matching over 7 bases. Trimming cost V 3 bases and J 4 bases; bases outside gene matches: 3. Germline V gene data show CDR1 as LNHNV and CDR2 as YYDKDF (reference sequence). CDR3 size: 15 residues.